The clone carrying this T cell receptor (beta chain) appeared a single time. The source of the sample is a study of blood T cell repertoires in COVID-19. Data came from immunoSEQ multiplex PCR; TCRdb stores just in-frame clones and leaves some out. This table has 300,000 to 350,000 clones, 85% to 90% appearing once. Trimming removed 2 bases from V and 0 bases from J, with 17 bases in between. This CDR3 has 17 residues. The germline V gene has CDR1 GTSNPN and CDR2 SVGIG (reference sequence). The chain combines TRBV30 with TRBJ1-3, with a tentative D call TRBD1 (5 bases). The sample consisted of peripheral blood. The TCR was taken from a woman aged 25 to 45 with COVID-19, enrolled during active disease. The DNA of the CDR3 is TGTGCCTGGAGTATCTTTTTGACAGCTTCCTCTGGAAACACCATATATTTT. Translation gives CAWSIFLTASSGNTIYF. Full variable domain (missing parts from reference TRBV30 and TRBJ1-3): SQTIHQWPATLVQPVGSPLSLECTVEGTSNPNLYWYRQAAGRGLQLLFYSVGIGQISSEVPQNLSASRPQDRQFILSSKKLLLSDSGFYLCAWSIFLTASSGNTIYFGEGSWLTVV.